These T cell receptor beta chains were read from a single sample in a study of regulatory T cells in long-lasting Graves disease. Via MiXCR, TCRdb re-called the multiplex PCR reads, giving one row per CDR3 protein. The sample yields 400,000 to 500,000 distinct CDR3 sequences, roughly 17% seen once. These data were also filed under a second study, of T cells in Graves' hyperthyroidism and ophthalmopathy.

Here the sequenced sample was peripheral blood mononuclear cells (PBMCs), taken at new diagnosis, from a patient treated with antithyroid drugs. These receptors were collected from a woman under 30 with Graves disease. Each CDR3 is given with its conserved first and last residue. Each record gives: J gene, clone size, D gene, V gene, CDR3 protein, CDR3 DNA. A D gene is named only where the DNA matches it firmly. Some rows have no size entry. The others give once, few or many, or a class for an expanded clone.

J: TRBJ2-1
size: many
D: NA
V: TRBV12-3/TRBV12-4
CDR3: CASSLGGINEQFF
DNA: TGTGCCAGCAGCCTAGGGGGAATCAATGAGCAGTTCTTC

J: TRBJ2-6
size: few
D: NA
V: TRBV28
CDR3: CASSFIGLISGANVLTF
DNA: TGTGCCAGCAGTTTTATTGGACTCATCTCTGGGGCCAACGTCCTGACTTTC

J: TRBJ2-5
size: NA
D: TRBD1
V: TRBV20-1
CDR3: CSARTGGFETQYF
DNA: TGCAGTGCTAGGACAGGGGGCTTTGAGACCCAGTACTTC

J: TRBJ2-7
size: many
D: NA
V: TRBV28
CDR3: CASISVDEQYF
DNA: TGTGCCAGTATTTCTGTTGACGAGCAGTACTTC

J: TRBJ2-2
size: NA
D: NA
V: TRBV5-4
CDR3: CASSPGARPGELFF
DNA: TGTGCCAGCAGCCCCGGGGCGAGACCCGGGGAGCTGTTTTTT

J: TRBJ2-1
size: few
D: TRBD2
V: TRBV6-2/TRBV6-3
CDR3: CATQRENVFNEQFF
DNA: TGTGCCACTCAGCGGGAGAACGTATTTAATGAGCAGTTCTTC

J: TRBJ1-2
size: few
D: NA
V: TRBV7-3
CDR3: CASSLIIAGADGYTF
DNA: TGTGCCAGCAGCTTAATAATAGCTGGCGCGGATGGCTACACCTTC

J: TRBJ1-2
size: few
D: TRBD1
V: TRBV28
CDR3: CASRPQGLGYTF
DNA: TGTGCCAGCAGGCCACAGGGGCTTGGCTACACCTTC

J: TRBJ1-1
size: many
D: TRBD1
V: TRBV28
CDR3: CASSSRDRSAFF
DNA: TGTGCCAGCAGTTCCCGGGACAGGAGTGCTTTCTTT

J: TRBJ2-3
size: many
D: NA
V: TRBV6-5
CDR3: CASSYFSPQSTDTQYF
DNA: TGTGCCAGCAGTTACTTTTCGCCACAAAGCACAGATACGCAGTATTTT

J: TRBJ2-2
size: few
D: NA
V: TRBV7-9
CDR3: CASRPQGNGELFF
DNA: TGTGCCAGCAGACCTCAGGGGAACGGGGAGCTGTTTTTT

J: TRBJ2-1
size: many
D: TRBD2
V: TRBV7-9
CDR3: CASSPWTSGRDNEQFF
DNA: TGTGCCAGCAGCCCCTGGACTAGCGGGAGGGACAATGAGCAGTTCTTC

J: TRBJ2-7
size: many
D: TRBD2
V: TRBV6-1
CDR3: CASSSLAGGNYEQYF
DNA: TGTGCCAGCAGCTCCTTAGCGGGAGGTAACTACGAGCAGTACTTC

J: TRBJ1-1
size: many
D: TRBD1
V: TRBV9
CDR3: CASRRTGSENTEAFF
DNA: TGTGCCAGCAGAAGGACAGGGTCGGAGAACACTGAAGCTTTCTTT

J: TRBJ2-5
size: NA
D: NA
V: TRBV28
CDR3: CATLKQVEETQYF
DNA: TGTGCCACCCTAAAACAGGTCGAAGAGACCCAGTACTTC

J: TRBJ2-1
size: many
D: NA
V: TRBV12-3/TRBV12-4
CDR3: CASTPGTFPSSYNEQFF
DNA: TGTGCCAGCACCCCAGGGACTTTTCCCAGCTCCTACAATGAGCAGTTCTTC

J: TRBJ2-6
size: many
D: NA
V: TRBV28
CDR3: CASSDISSGANVLTF
DNA: TGTGCCAGCAGTGACATCAGCTCTGGGGCCAACGTCCTGACTTTC

J: TRBJ1-4
size: many
D: NA
V: TRBV27
CDR3: CASSYGYGTTNEKLFF
DNA: TGTGCCAGCAGTTACGGGTACGGGACAACTAATGAAAAACTGTTTTTT

J: TRBJ1-2
size: NA
D: TRBD1
V: TRBV9
CDR3: CASSAAVEGGTYGYTF
DNA: TGTGCCAGCAGCGCAGCCGTGGAAGGGGGCACCTATGGCTACACCTTC

J: TRBJ1-5
size: NA
D: NA
V: TRBV4-1
CDR3: CASSQDEGKEPQHF
DNA: TGCGCCAGCAGCCAAGATGAGGGTAAGGAGCCCCAGCATTTT

J: TRBJ2-1
size: NA
D: NA
V: TRBV6-1
CDR3: CASSEVPWDIRTNEQFF
DNA: TGTGCCAGCAGTGAGGTACCGTGGGACATCCGGACCAATGAGCAGTTCTTC

J: TRBJ2-7
size: many
D: NA
V: TRBV7-9
CDR3: CASSLLLGLASYEQYF
DNA: TGTGCCAGCAGCTTATTACTCGGGCTAGCGTCCTACGAGCAGTACTTC

J: TRBJ2-1
size: few
D: NA
V: TRBV7-9
CDR3: CASSFSVADEQFF
DNA: TGTGCCAGCAGCTTTAGCGTGGCGGATGAGCAGTTCTTC

J: TRBJ2-7
size: many
D: TRBD2
V: TRBV28
CDR3: CASSMLVAGVYEQYF
DNA: TGTGCCAGCAGTATGTTGGTAGCGGGAGTGTACGAGCAGTACTTC

J: TRBJ1-1
size: many
D: NA
V: TRBV3-1
CDR3: CASSHGGRTEAFF
DNA: TGTGCCAGCAGCCACGGGGGGCGTACTGAAGCTTTCTTT

J: TRBJ1-6
size: NA
D: NA
V: TRBV7-9
CDR3: CASSESRGVNSPLHF
DNA: TGTGCCAGCAGCGAGTCTAGGGGAGTTAATTCACCCCTCCACTTT

J: TRBJ2-1
size: many
D: NA
V: TRBV19
CDR3: CASSMLGASPKQFF
DNA: TGTGCCAGTAGTATGTTGGGGGCAAGTCCCAAGCAGTTCTTC

J: TRBJ2-7
size: many
D: NA
V: TRBV9
CDR3: CASSVGSVGPYEQYF
DNA: TGTGCCAGCAGCGTAGGAAGCGTCGGTCCCTACGAGCAGTACTTC

J: TRBJ1-1
size: NA
D: NA
V: TRBV6-2/TRBV6-3
CDR3: CASSCSTVTVGTEAFF
DNA: TGTGCCAGCAGTTGCTCGACAGTCACCGTTGGAACTGAAGCTTTCTTT

J: TRBJ2-7
size: NA
D: TRBD1
V: TRBV6-6
CDR3: CASSYSFQGALEQYF
DNA: TGTGCCAGCAGTTACTCGTTTCAGGGGGCGTTAGAGCAGTACTTC

J: TRBJ2-7
size: NA
D: TRBD2
V: TRBV7-2
CDR3: CASSHGTSGSPYEQYF
DNA: TGTGCCAGCAGCCACGGGACTAGCGGGAGTCCCTACGAGCAGTACTTC

J: TRBJ2-7
size: few
D: NA
V: TRBV6-1
CDR3: CASGSLLYEQYF
DNA: TGTGCCAGCGGGAGTCTTCTTTACGAGCAGTACTTC

J: TRBJ2-7
size: many
D: TRBD2
V: TRBV13
CDR3: CASSLGPAGVGYEQYF
DNA: TGTGCCAGCAGCTTAGGTCCAGCGGGAGTGGGGTACGAGCAGTACTTC

J: TRBJ2-5
size: few
D: NA
V: TRBV3-1
CDR3: CASSQDPGFLETQYF
DNA: TGTGCCAGCAGCCAAGATCCGGGTTTCTTAGAGACCCAGTACTTC

J: TRBJ2-2
size: many
D: NA
V: TRBV7-8
CDR3: CASSLASGGELFF
DNA: TGTGCCAGCAGCTTAGCGAGCGGGGGGGAGCTGTTTTTT

J: TRBJ2-7
size: NA
D: TRBD2
V: TRBV6-5
CDR3: CASSYKTCGRNYEQCF
DNA: TGTGCCAGCAGTTATAAAACTTGCGGGAGGAACTACGAGCAGTGCTTC

J: TRBJ1-1
size: many
D: NA
V: TRBV12-3/TRBV12-4
CDR3: CASSQQNRNTEAFF
DNA: TGTGCCAGCAGCCAACAGAACAGAAACACTGAAGCTTTCTTT

J: TRBJ1-4
size: NA
D: NA
V: TRBV6-1
CDR3: CASSRTQPATNEKLFF
DNA: TGTGCCAGCAGTCGTACACAGCCGGCGACTAATGAAAAACTGTTTTTT

J: TRBJ1-2
size: NA
D: NA
V: TRBV11-3
CDR3: CASSFTTAAPNYGYTF
DNA: TGTGCCAGCAGCTTTACGACGGCTGCACCCAACTATGGCTACACCTTC

J: TRBJ2-2
size: NA
D: TRBD2
V: TRBV19
CDR3: CASSNGLAGGRAGELFF
DNA: TGTGCCAGTAGTAACGGACTAGCGGGAGGGAGGGCCGGGGAGCTGTTTTTT

J: TRBJ1-5
size: many
D: NA
V: TRBV6-1
CDR3: CASMPRDGLQPQHF
DNA: TGTGCCAGCATGCCCCGGGACGGACTTCAGCCCCAGCATTTT